The T cell receptor (beta chain) described here comes from a study of T cell responses to AZD1222 COVID-19 vaccine. Germline trimming cut 5 bases from V and 4 bases from J; bases unmatched to any gene: 2. The CDR3 has 14 residues. CDR1 SGHAT and CDR2 FQNNGV come from the germline V gene. The data were produced by immunoSEQ multiplex PCR, yet TCRdb's version contains in-frame clones alone and is incomplete. The table shows roughly 100,000 clones, with about nine tenths occurring only once. Specimen: peripheral blood, collected on day 0 of AZD1222 vaccination. The clonotype originates from an adult in good health. The V gene is TRBV11-2, the J gene TRBJ2-1; 10 nucleotides line up with TRBD2. The CDR3 is CASSTSGIYNEQFF. The CDR3 nucleotides are TGTGCCAGCAGCACTAGCGGGATTTACAATGAGCAGTTCTTC.